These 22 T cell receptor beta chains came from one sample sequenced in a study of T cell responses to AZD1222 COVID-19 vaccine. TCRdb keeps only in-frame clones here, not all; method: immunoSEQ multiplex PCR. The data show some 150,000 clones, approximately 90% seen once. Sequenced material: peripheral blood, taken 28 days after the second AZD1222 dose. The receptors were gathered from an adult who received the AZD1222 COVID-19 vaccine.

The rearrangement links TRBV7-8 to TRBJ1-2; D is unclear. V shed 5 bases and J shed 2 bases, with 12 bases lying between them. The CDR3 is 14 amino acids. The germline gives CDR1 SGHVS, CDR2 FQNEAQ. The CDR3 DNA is TGTGCCAGCAGCCCAGATGCGGGGAACTATGGCTACACCTTC. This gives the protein CASSPDAGNYGYTF.

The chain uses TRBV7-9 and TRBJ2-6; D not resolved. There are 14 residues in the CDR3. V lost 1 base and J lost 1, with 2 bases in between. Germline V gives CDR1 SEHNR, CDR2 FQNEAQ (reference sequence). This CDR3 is CASSLVSGANVLTF. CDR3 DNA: TGTGCCAGCAGCTTAGTATCTGGGGCCAACGTCCTGACTTTC.

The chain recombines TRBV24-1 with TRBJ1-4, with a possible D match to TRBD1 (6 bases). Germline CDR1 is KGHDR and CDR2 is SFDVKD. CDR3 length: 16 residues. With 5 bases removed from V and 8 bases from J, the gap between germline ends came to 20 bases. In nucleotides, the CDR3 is TGTGCCACCAGTGCCCCCCCCGTGGCAGGGGCCGAAAAACTGTTTTTT. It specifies CATSAPPVAGAEKLFF.

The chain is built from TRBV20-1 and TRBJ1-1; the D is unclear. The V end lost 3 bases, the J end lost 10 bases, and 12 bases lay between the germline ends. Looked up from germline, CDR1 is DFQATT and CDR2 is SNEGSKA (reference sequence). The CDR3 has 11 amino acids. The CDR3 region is CSASRSGRAFF. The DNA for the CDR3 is TGCAGTGCTAGTCGTTCTGGGAGAGCTTTCTTT.

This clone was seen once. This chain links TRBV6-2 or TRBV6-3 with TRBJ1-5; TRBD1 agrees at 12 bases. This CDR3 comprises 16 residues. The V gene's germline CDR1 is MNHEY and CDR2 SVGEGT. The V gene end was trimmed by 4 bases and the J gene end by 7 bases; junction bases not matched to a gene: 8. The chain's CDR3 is CASSFPGQGANQPQHF. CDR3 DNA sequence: TGTGCCAGCAGTTTCCCGGGACAGGGGGCCAACCAGCCCCAGCATTTT.

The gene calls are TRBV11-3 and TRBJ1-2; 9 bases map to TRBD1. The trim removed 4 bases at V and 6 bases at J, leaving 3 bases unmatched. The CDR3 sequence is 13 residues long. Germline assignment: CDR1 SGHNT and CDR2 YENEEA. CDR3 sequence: CASSSQGAHGYTF. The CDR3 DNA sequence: TGTGCCAGCAGCTCACAGGGGGCACATGGCTACACCTTC.

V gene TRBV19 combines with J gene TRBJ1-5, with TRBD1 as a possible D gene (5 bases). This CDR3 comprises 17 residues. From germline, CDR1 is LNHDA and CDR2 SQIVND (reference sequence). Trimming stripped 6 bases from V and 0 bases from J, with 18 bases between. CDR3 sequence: CASRGREQVPSNQPQHF. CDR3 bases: TGTGCCAGTAGGGGGAGGGAACAGGTGCCTAGCAATCAGCCCCAGCATTTT.

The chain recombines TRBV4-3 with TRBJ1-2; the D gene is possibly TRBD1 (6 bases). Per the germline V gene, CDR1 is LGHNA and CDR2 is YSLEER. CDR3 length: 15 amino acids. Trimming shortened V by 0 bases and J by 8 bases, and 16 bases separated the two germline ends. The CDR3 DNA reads TGCGCCAGCAGCCAAGAGCGGCAGGGGTCGGGAGGCTACACCTTC. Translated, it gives CASSQERQGSGGYTF.

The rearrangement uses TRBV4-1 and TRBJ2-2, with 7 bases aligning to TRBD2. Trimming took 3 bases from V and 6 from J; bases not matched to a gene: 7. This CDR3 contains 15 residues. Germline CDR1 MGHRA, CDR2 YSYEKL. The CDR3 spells CASSHTDLAAGELFF. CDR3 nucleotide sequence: TGCGCCAGCAGCCATACAGACCTAGCGGCCGGGGAGCTGTTTTTT.

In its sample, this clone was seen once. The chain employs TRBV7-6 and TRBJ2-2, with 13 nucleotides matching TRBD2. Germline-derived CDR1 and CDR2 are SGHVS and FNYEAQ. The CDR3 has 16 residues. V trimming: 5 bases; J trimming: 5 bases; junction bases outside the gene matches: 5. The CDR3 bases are TGTGCCAGCAGCGACGGACTAGCGGGAGATACCGGGGAGCTGTTTTTT. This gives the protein CASSDGLAGDTGELFF.

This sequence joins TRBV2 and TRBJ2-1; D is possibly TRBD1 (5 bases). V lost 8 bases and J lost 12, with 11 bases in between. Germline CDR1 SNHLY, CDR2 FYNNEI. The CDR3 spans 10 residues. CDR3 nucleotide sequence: TGTGCCAGCGGACACGGATGGCAGTTCTTC. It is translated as CASGHGWQFF.

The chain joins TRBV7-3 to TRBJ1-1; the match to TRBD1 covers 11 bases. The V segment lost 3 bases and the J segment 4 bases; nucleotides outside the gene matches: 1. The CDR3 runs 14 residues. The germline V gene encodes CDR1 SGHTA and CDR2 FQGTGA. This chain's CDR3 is CASSFGTGGTEAFF. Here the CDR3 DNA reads TGTGCCAGCAGCTTCGGGACAGGGGGCACTGAAGCTTTCTTT. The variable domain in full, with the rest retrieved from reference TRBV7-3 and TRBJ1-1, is GAGVSQTPSNKVTEKGKYVELRCDPISGHTALYWYRQSLGQGPEFLIYFQGTGAADDSGLPNDRFFAVRPEGSVSTLKIQRTERGDSAVYLCASSFGTGGTEAFFGQGTRLTVV.

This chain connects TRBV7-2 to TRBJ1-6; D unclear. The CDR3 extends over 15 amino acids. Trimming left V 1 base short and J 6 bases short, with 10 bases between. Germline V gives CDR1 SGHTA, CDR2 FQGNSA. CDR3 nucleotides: TGTGCCAGCAGCTTAGGCAGGCTTGTTAATTCACCCCTCCACTTT. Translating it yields CASSLGRLVNSPLHF. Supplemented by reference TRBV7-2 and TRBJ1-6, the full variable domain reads GAGVSQSPSNKVTEKGKDVELRCDPISGHTALYWYRQSLGQGLEFLIYFQGNSAPDKSGLPSDRFSAERTGGSVSTLTIQRTQQEDSAVYLCASSLGRLVNSPLHFGNGTRLTVT.

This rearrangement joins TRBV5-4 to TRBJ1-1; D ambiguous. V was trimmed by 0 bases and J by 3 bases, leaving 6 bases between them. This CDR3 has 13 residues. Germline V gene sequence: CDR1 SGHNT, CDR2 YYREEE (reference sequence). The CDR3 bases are TGTGCCAGCAGCTTGGGACGAGACACTGAAGCTTTCTTT. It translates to CASSLGRDTEAFF.

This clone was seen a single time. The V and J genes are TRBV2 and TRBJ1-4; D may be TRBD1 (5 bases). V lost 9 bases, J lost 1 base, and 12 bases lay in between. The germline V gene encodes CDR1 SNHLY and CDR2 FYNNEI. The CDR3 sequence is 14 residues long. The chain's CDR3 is CARGTQGTNEKLFF. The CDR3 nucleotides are TGTGCCAGAGGTACTCAGGGAACTAATGAAAAACTGTTTTTT.

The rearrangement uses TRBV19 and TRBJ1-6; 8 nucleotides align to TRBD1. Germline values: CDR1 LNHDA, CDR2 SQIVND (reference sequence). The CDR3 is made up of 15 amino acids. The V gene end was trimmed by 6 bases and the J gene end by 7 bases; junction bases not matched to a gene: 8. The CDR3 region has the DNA TGTGCCAGTAGACCACGGGACAGGAAAAATTCACCCCTCCACTTT. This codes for CASRPRDRKNSPLHF.

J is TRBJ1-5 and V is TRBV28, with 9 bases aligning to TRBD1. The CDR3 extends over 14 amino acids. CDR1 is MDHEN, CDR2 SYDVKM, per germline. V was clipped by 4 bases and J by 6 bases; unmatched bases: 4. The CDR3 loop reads CASSSSDRGQPQHF. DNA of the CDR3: TGTGCCAGCAGTTCGTCGGACAGGGGTCAGCCCCAGCATTTT.

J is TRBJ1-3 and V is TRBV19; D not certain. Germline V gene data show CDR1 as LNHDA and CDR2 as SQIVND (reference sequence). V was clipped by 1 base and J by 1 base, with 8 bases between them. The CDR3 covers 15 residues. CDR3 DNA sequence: TGTGCCAGTAGTATAGGGGCGGCGTCTGGAAACACCATATATTTT. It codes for CASSIGAASGNTIYF. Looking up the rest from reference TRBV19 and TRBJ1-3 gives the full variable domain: DGGITQSPKYLFRKEGQNVTLSCEQNLNHDAMYWYRQDPGQGLRLIYYSQIVNDFQKGDIAEGYSVSREKKESFPLTVTSAQKNPTAFYLCASSIGAASGNTIYFGEGSWLTVV.

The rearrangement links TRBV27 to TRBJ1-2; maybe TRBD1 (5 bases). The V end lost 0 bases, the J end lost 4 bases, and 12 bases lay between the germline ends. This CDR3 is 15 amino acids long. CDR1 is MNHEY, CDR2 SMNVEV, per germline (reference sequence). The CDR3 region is CASSLSPGLPYGYTF. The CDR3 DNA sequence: TGTGCCAGCAGTTTATCCCCGGGACTACCCTATGGCTACACCTTC.

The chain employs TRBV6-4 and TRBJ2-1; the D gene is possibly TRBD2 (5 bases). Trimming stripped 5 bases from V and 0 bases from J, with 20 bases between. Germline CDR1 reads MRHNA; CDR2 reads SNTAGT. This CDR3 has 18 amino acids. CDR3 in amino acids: CASSRHERRGSSYNEQFF. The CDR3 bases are TGTGCCAGCAGTCGCCATGAACGTCGTGGGAGCTCCTACAATGAGCAGTTCTTC.

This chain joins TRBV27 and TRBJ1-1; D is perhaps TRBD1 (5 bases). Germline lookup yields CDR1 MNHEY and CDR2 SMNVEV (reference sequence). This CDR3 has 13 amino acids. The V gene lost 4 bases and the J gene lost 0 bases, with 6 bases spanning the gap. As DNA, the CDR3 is TGTGCCAGCAGTTGGGGGATGAACACTGAAGCTTTCTTT. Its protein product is CASSWGMNTEAFF.

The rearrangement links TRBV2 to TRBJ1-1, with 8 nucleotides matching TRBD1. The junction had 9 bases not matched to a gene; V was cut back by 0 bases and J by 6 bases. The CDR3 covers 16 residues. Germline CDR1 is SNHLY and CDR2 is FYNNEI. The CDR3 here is CASSEASIGTGSEAFF. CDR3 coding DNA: TGTGCCAGCAGTGAAGCATCTATAGGGACAGGTTCTGAAGCTTTCTTT.